Listed here are 19 T cell receptor beta chains from one sample, sequenced in a study of blood T cell repertoires in COVID-19. Clones were sequenced by immunoSEQ multiplex PCR, and TCRdb holds only the in-frame ones, with some missing. The sample includes some 80,000 clones, roughly 90% of them seen just once. The sequenced material came from peripheral blood. Receptor source: a human donor in a cohort sampled during active COVID-19.

The gene calls are TRBV6-1 and TRBJ2-2; TRBD2 matches at 9 bases. V was clipped by 1 base and J by 5 bases; unmatched bases: 2. CDR3 length: 15 residues. Germline loops: CDR1 MNHNS, CDR2 SASEGT. The CDR3 region is CASSEGLAGTGELFF. CDR3 in DNA: TGTGCCAGCAGTGAAGGGCTAGCGGGAACCGGGGAGCTGTTTTTT.

The chain couples TRBV7-9 to TRBJ1-1, with D possibly matching TRBD1 (6 bases). Germline assignment: CDR1 SEHNR and CDR2 FQNEAQ (reference sequence). V lost 5 bases, J lost 1 base, and 11 bases lay in between. The length of the CDR3 is 14 residues. CDR3 region: CASSLRGENTEAFF. In DNA, the CDR3 is TGTGCCAGCAGCCTCAGGGGTGAGAACACTGAAGCTTTCTTT.

The chain couples TRBV6-6 to TRBJ1-6; perhaps TRBD1 as D (6 bases). This CDR3 region has 13 residues. Germline assignment: CDR1 MNHNY and CDR2 SVGAGI (reference sequence). With 7 bases removed from V and 7 bases from J, the gap between germline ends came to 11 bases. CDR3 protein: CASTDTGNSPLHF. DNA for the CDR3: TGTGCCAGCACCGATACAGGGAATTCACCCCTCCACTTT.

The chain carries TRBV7-6 and TRBJ2-3; TRBD1 might be the D (6 bases). The ends were cut back, 5 bases at V and 2 bases at J, with 14 bases in the middle. Germline-derived CDR1 and CDR2 are SGHVS and FNYEAQ. The CDR3 loop spans 15 amino acids. CDR3 in DNA: TGTGCCAGCAGCCCTGAAGGGACAATCACAGATACGCAGTATTTT. Its protein product is CASSPEGTITDTQYF.

The genes are TRBV19 and TRBJ2-2; TRBD1 might be the D (6 bases). In germline, CDR1 is LNHDA, CDR2 SQIVND (reference sequence). The CDR3 has 11 residues. V lost 1 base to trimming and J lost 12 bases, with 6 bases between them. The CDR3 DNA sequence: TGTGCCAGTAGTATAGGGGACAAGCTGTTTTTT. Amino acids: CASSIGDKLFF.

This rearrangement joins TRBV7-2 to TRBJ1-2; tentative D call: TRBD1 (5 bases). The CDR3 spans 15 residues. The V end was cut by 2 bases, the J end by 6 bases, with 16 bases between. Germline lookup yields CDR1 SGHTA and CDR2 FQGNSA. The CDR3 sequence is CASSLSRGDLNGYTF. CDR3 nucleotides: TGTGCCAGCAGCTTATCCCGCGGGGACTTGAATGGCTACACCTTC. The complete variable domain, with remaining parts taken from reference TRBV7-2 and TRBJ1-2, reads GAGVSQSPSNKVTEKGKDVELRCDPISGHTALYWYRQSLGQGLEFLIYFQGNSAPDKSGLPSDRFSAERTGGSVSTLTIQRTQQEDSAVYLCASSLSRGDLNGYTFGSGTRLTVV.

V is TRBV9 and J is TRBJ2-1; 7 bases align to TRBD2. The J segment lost 7 bases and the V segment lost 4 bases, leaving 14 bases of the junction unmatched. The CDR3 is 16 amino acids. Germline values: CDR1 SGDLS, CDR2 YYNGEE. CDR3 loop: CASSPTGTTGVNEQFF. The DNA for the CDR3 is TGTGCCAGCAGCCCAACCGGGACTACCGGAGTTAATGAGCAGTTCTTC.

This sequence joins TRBV18 and TRBJ1-1; 7 bases line up with TRBD1. After removal of 2 bases from V and 5 bases from J, the junction contained 14 bases not matched to a gene. Germline lookup yields CDR1 KGHSH and CDR2 LQKENI. This CDR3 is 17 amino acids long. The CDR3 is CASSPTNLGQGGTEAFF. The CDR3 coding sequence is TGTGCCAGCTCACCAACCAACCTCGGGCAGGGGGGTACTGAAGCTTTCTTT.

This chain joins TRBV7-2 and TRBJ1-4, with 9 bases matching TRBD1. V gave up 0 bases and J gave up 8 bases; unmatched junction bases: 4. Germline values: CDR1 SGHTA, CDR2 FQGNSA. The CDR3 is 15 amino acids. CDR3: CASSLAGTGLEKLFF. In nucleotides, the CDR3 is TGTGCCAGCAGCTTAGCGGGGACAGGGTTGGAAAAACTGTTTTTT.

J is TRBJ2-7 and V is TRBV6-5; 8 bases align to TRBD2. This CDR3 has 15 amino acids. Germline CDR1 reads MNHEY; CDR2 reads SVGAGI. J lost 0 bases, V lost 6 bases, and 7 bases had no gene match. CDR3 nucleotides: TGTGCCAGCAGGAAAGCGGGAGAGAGCTCCTACGAGCAGTACTTC. Encoded protein: CASRKAGESSYEQYF.

This clone was picked up one time. The chain combines TRBV29-1 with TRBJ2-7; weak D call: TRBD2 (6 bases). V was shortened by 6 bases and J by 1 base, with 13 bases between the two germline ends. CDR1 SQVTM and CDR2 ANQGSEA come from the germline V gene. The CDR3 is made up of 13 amino acids. CDR3 nucleotides: TGCAGCGTGGGTCTCGGGGGATCCTACGAGCAGTACTTC. Its translation is CSVGLGGSYEQYF.

A remark on this clone: Other nucleotide sequences in the sample specify the same CDR3. CDR3 DNA: TGTGCCAGCAGTAGGGGAGGGGCGCGGACCGGGGAGCTGTTTTTT. It translates to CASSRGGARTGELFF. J is TRBJ2-2 and V is TRBV3-1 (or the pseudogene TRBV3-2), with 7 bases lining up with TRBD2. This CDR3 has 15 amino acids. Germline CDR1 and CDR2: LGHDT and YNNKEL (reference sequence). Germline trimming cut 6 bases from V and 5 bases from J; bases unmatched to any gene: 9.

The CDR3 protein is CATSDSPSYEQYF. Written as DNA, the CDR3 is TGTGCCACCAGTGATTCCCCTTCCTACGAGCAGTACTTC. The chain employs TRBV24-1 and TRBJ2-7, with D unresolved. Germline CDR1 is KGHDR and CDR2 is SFDVKD. The CDR3 runs 13 residues. Trimming removed 2 bases at V and 1 base at J, with 5 bases between.

The chain has TRBV10-3 and TRBJ2-1; 10 nucleotides align to TRBD2. CDR1 and CDR2 from the germline V gene are ENHRY and SYGVKD. This CDR3 region has 15 residues. V shed 5 bases and J 1 base; nucleotides not matched to a gene: 2. CDR3 in amino acids: CAISSSGGSYNEQFF. The CDR3 DNA reads as TGTGCCATCAGTTCTAGCGGGGGTTCCTACAATGAGCAGTTCTTC.

V gene TRBV4-1 combines with J gene TRBJ2-1, with D possibly matching TRBD2 (6 bases). The CDR3 has 13 residues. Trimming took off 4 bases at V and 10 bases at J, with 14 bases between the two ends. Germline V lookup: CDR1 MGHRA, CDR2 YSYEKL. DNA of the CDR3: TGCGCCAGCAGCCCCGGACTACTGGCGGAGCAGTTCTTC. Amino acid sequence: CASSPGLLAEQFF.

The chain has TRBV7-2 and TRBJ2-7; D gene uncertain. V lost 1 base and J lost 3, with 7 bases in between. From germline, CDR1 is SGHTA and CDR2 FQGNSA. The CDR3 is made up of 13 amino acids. The CDR3 sequence: CASSLDVNYEQYF. For the CDR3, the DNA is TGTGCCAGCAGCTTAGATGTTAACTACGAGCAGTACTTC. Drawing the rest from reference TRBV7-2 and TRBJ2-7, the complete variable domain is GAGVSQSPSNKVTEKGKDVELRCDPISGHTALYWYRQSLGQGLEFLIYFQGNSAPDKSGLPSDRFSAERTGGSVSTLTIQRTQQEDSAVYLCASSLDVNYEQYFGPGTRLTVT.

This clone was found once. This chain joins TRBV5-4 and TRBJ2-3, with 8 positions matching TRBD1. This CDR3 is 17 amino acids long. With 5 bases clipped from V and 1 base from J, the junction kept 12 bases outside the gene matches. Germline V CDR1 and CDR2: SGHNT, YYREEE (reference sequence). CDR3 nucleotides: TGTGCCAGCAGTCGCATTTCCAGGGGGCTTGGCACAGATACGCAGTATTTT. Translating gives CASSRISRGLGTDTQYF.

This clone was counted only a few times. This sequence joins TRBV28 and TRBJ1-6; D gene ambiguous. Germline CDR1 is MDHEN and CDR2 is SYDVKM. V was clipped by 2 bases and J by 6 bases, with 8 bases between them. This CDR3 spans 14 amino acids. The CDR3 here is CASSLRVLNSPLHF. The CDR3 DNA reads TGTGCCAGCAGTTTACGAGTACTTAATTCACCCCTCCACTTT.

This clone has only one observation. The rearrangement uses TRBV4-2 and TRBJ2-7, with a weak D call TRBD2 (6 bases). CDR3 length equals 15 residues. The V end was cut by 1 base, the J end by 2 bases, with 12 bases between. The germline V gene encodes CDR1 LGHNA and CDR2 YNFKEQ. CDR3 residues: CASSQAVGGPYEQYF. The CDR3 nucleotides read TGTGCCAGCAGCCAAGCGGTAGGAGGGCCCTACGAGCAGTACTTC.